Included here is one T cell receptor beta chain sequence, with context. Some clones are missing from TCRdb's copy, which holds only in-frame ones; the method was immunoSEQ multiplex PCR. The data show 150,000 or so clones, approximately 84% seen once. Germline V gene data show CDR1 as MNHEY and CDR2 as SVGEGT. The CDR3 length is 13 residues. Unmatched junction bases numbered 5, after V lost 4 bases and J lost 11 bases. The record originates from a study of blood T cell repertoires in COVID-19. Study-level information: Acute-phase and convalescent COVID-19 samples originated in the United States, Italy and Spain. The analysed material was cDNA or gDNA that came from T cells, B-cell-depleted T cells, or PBMCs.

Clinical history reported by participants formed the basis on which cohorts were assigned. Specimen: PBMCs or T cells enriched from blood (not recorded which). The sequence was collected from a woman aged 40 to 50 with acute COVID-19. V and J are TRBV6-2 or TRBV6-3 and TRBJ1-6; TRBD1 agrees at 7 bases. The CDR3 protein is CASSSTGIPPLHF. The CDR3 DNA reads TGTGCCAGCAGTTCGACAGGGATCCCACCCCTCCACTTT.